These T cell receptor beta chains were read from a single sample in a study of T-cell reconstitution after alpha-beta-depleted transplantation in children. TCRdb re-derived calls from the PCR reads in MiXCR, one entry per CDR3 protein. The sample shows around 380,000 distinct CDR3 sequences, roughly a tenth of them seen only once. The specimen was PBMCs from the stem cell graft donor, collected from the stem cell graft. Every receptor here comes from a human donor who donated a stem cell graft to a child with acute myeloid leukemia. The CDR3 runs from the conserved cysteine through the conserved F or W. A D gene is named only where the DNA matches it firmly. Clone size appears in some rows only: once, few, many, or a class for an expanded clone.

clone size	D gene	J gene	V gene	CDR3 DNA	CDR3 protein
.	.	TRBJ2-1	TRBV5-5	TGTGCCAGCAGCTTGGGCGCCCCCCCGCAGTTCTTC	CASSLGAPPQFF
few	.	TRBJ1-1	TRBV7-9	TGTGCCAGCAGCCCCCGGGAAGGGGCGAACACTGAAGCTTTCTTT	CASSPREGANTEAFF
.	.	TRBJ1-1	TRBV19	TGTGCCAGTCAAGATCCGAGGCGGGGCCCTAACACTGAAGCTTTCTTT	CASQDPRRGPNTEAFF
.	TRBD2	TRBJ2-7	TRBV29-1	TGCAGCGCACTACTTAGCGGGAGGAATCTCTACGAGCAGTACTTC	CSALLSGRNLYEQYF
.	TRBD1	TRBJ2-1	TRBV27	TGTGCCAGCAGTTTCGGACAGGGGGGCTACAATGAGCAGTTCTTC	CASSFGQGGYNEQFF
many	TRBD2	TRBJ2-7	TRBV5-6	TGTGCCAGCAGCTTGGAGGGTAGCGGGAGCTCCTACGAGCAGTACTTC	CASSLEGSGSSYEQYF
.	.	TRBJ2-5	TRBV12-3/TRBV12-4	TGTGCCAGCAGTTTAGTCCTAGCTCAACAAGAGACCCAGTACTTC	CASSLVLAQQETQYF
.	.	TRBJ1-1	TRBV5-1	TGCGCCAGCAGCGAGGGACCGAAGGGGTCCCTGAACACTGAAGCTTTCTTT	CASSEGPKGSLNTEAFF
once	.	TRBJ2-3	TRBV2	TGTGCCAGCAGTGACCTACAGGCAGATACGCAGTATTTT	CASSDLQADTQYF
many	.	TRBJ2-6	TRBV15	TGTGCCACCAGCAGGGACGACTCTGGGGCCAACGTCCTGACTTTC	CATSRDDSGANVLTF
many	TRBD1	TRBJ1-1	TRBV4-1	TGCGCCAGCAGCCAAGATCCCCAGGGGGCGCAGGTTATTGAAGCTTTCTTT	CASSQDPQGAQVIEAFF
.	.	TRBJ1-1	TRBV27	TGTGCCAGCTTCCCGGGGAGGCGCACTGAAGCTTTCTTT	CASFPGRRTEAFF
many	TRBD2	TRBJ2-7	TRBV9	TGTGCCAGCAGCGACGCAACTAGCGGGCCTACCTACGAGCAGTACTTC	CASSDATSGPTYEQYF
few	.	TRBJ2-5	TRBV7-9	TGTGCCAGCAGCCTAGGCCAGTCCTGGCAAGAGACCCAGTACTTC	CASSLGQSWQETQYF
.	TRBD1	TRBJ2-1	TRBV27	TGTGCCAGCAGAAGGTCCCGGGGACAGGGTTACAATGAGCAGTTCTTC	CASRRSRGQGYNEQFF
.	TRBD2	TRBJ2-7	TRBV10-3	TGTGCCATAGGACTAGCGGGAGTATACGAGCAGTACTTC	CAIGLAGVYEQYF
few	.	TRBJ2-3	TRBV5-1	TGCGCCAGCAGCTCAGGCCCTAGCACAGATACGCAGTATTTT	CASSSGPSTDTQYF
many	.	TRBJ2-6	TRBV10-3	TGTGCCATCAGCACCGCCTCTGGGGCCAACGTCCTGACTTTC	CAISTASGANVLTF
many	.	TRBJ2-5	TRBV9	TGTGCCAGCAGCGACGGAGGGAGGGAGACCCAGTACTTC	CASSDGGRETQYF
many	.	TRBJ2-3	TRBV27	TGTGCCAGCAGCCCTGGGCGGGGAGATACGCAGTATTTT	CASSPGRGDTQYF
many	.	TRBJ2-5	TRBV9	TGTGCCAGCAGCGCCCAGGTAGGGGGGGCCCAAGAGACCCAGTACTTC	CASSAQVGGAQETQYF
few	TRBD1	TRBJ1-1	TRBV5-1	TGCGCCAGCAGCTTTTGGACAGGGGGATCCTCGGGTACTGAAGCTTTCTTT	CASSFWTGGSSGTEAFF
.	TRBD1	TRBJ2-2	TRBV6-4	TGTGCCAGCAGTGGAGAGGCAGGGGGCCAAGGGGAGCTGTTTTTT	CASSGEAGGQGELFF
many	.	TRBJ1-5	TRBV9	TGTGCCAGCAGCGTAGTTCAGGGTAATCAGCCCCAGCATTTT	CASSVVQGNQPQHF
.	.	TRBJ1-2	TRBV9	TGTGCCAGCAGCGAGCCCGACATACAGGAGATTGGTGGCTACACCTTC	CASSEPDIQEIGGYTF
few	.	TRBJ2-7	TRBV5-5	TGTGCCAGCAGCAAATCGGGGGTCTCAAGCTCCTACGAGCAGTACTTC	CASSKSGVSSSYEQYF
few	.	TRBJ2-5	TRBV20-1	TGCAGTGCCGTGGCACAGGTCAGCGTGGAGACCCAGTACTTC	CSAVAQVSVETQYF
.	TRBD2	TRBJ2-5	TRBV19	TGTGCCAGCAAACACCTGACTAGCGGGTTGCAAGAGACCCAGTACTTC	CASKHLTSGLQETQYF
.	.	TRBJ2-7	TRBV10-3	TGTGCCATCAGTGCCAGTACTAGCTACGACCAGTACTTC	CAISASTSYDQYF
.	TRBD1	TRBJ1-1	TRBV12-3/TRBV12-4	TGTGCCAGCGGGGACAGGGTAGACACTGAAGCTTTCTTT	CASGDRVDTEAFF
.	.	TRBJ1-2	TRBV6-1	TGTGCCAGCAGATTTGGTGGACGTGATAGGGGAGGCTACACCTTC	CASRFGGRDRGGYTF
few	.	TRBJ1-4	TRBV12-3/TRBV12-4	TGTGCCAGCACCGGGGACGCAACTAATGAAAAACTGTTTTTT	CASTGDATNEKLFF
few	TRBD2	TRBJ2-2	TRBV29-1	TGCAGCGTTTCAGGACTAGCGGGTCCCGGGGAGCTGTTTTTT	CSVSGLAGPGELFF
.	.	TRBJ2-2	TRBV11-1	TGTGCCAGCAGCTTAGTGGAGACCGGGGAGCTGTTTTTT	CASSLVETGELFF
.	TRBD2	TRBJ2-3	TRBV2	TGTGCCAGCAAGACACCGGGACTAGCGGTACCTAGCACAGATACGCAGTATTTT	CASKTPGLAVPSTDTQYF
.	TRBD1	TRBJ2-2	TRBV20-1	TGCAGTGCTAAAAGGACAGGGGATTTCACCGGGGAGCTGTTTTTT	CSAKRTGDFTGELFF
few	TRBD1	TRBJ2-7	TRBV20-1	TGCAGTGCTAGGTACAGGGGGCGCGAGCAGTACTTC	CSARYRGREQYF
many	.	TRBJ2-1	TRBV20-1	TGCAGTGCTAGAGAGGTAGGGGCAACCTACAATGAGCAGTTCTTC	CSAREVGATYNEQFF
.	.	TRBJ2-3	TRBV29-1	TGCAGCGCCCCTCGGGGGTCTCCCACAGATACGCAGTATTTT	CSAPRGSPTDTQYF
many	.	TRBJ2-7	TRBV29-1	TGCAGCGTTGCGATGGGGGCTCCATACGAGCAGTACTTC	CSVAMGAPYEQYF
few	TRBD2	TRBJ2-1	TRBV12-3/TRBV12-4	TGTGCCAGCATCCTTGTGGGACTAGTCAATGAGCAGTTCTTC	CASILVGLVNEQFF
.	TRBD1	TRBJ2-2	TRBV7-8	TGTGCCAGCAGCCAGCAGGGGGCGCGGAACACCGGGGAGCTGTTTTTT	CASSQQGARNTGELFF
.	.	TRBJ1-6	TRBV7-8	TGTGCCAGCAGCTTCGCTGTTTCCAGGGGCTCCCTTTCTTCACCCCTCCACTTT	CASSFAVSRGSLSSPLHF
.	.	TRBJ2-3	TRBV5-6	TGTGCCAGCAGCCCATTCATCGCAGATACGCAGTATTTT	CASSPFIADTQYF